The entry below describes one T cell receptor (beta chain). This entry is derived from a study of T cell responses to AZD1222 COVID-19 vaccine. Some clones are missing from TCRdb's copy, which holds only in-frame ones; the method was immunoSEQ multiplex PCR. The sample shows around 83,000 clones, 86% of them seen only once. The CDR3 is 15 residues long. CDR1 is MNHEY and CDR2 is SVGEGT in the germline V gene. Trimming took 5 bases from V and 2 from J; bases not matched to a gene: 6. The sequenced sample was peripheral blood, obtained on day 0 of AZD1222 vaccination. The clonotype was recovered from an adult in good health. The V and J genes are TRBV6-2 or TRBV6-3 and TRBJ1-2, with 9 bases lining up with TRBD1. In DNA, the CDR3 is TGTGCCAGCAGTCAAATTGGACAGGGGAACTATGGCTACACCTTC. Translated: CASSQIGQGNYGYTF.